This T cell receptor beta chain was documented in a study of cytomegalovirus exposure and HLA in healthy donors. Whole-study findings and limits: Most observed TCR sequences were rare, whereas some public TCRs were detected in many donors. A link between a missense DCLRE1C variant and TCR beta V- and J-gene trimming emerged from a later analysis. HLA restriction was apparent for most CMV-associated TCR beta chains in a later analysis. Researchers left out some V segments, among them TRBV6-2 and TRBV6-3, as indistinguishable.

In germline, CDR1 is SQVTM, CDR2 ANQGSEA. The CDR3 is made up of 13 amino acids. Trimming removed 4 bases at V and 5 bases at J, with 12 bases between. Amplification used 60 Vbeta primers and 13 Jbeta primers. Clones were sequenced by immunoSEQ multiplex PCR, and TCRdb holds only the in-frame ones, with some missing. Among approximately 100,000 clones listed, 65% to 80% were seen once. Worth noting for this clone: Its specificity is not known.

The J gene is TRBJ1-5, the V gene TRBV29-1, with D unclear. What was sequenced was PBMCs. The sequence derives from a man aged 55 to 70 in good health and CMV-seronegative. CDR3 nucleotide sequence: TGCAGCGTTGCATTTTCGGAGGATCAGCCCCAGCATTTT. Translating it yields CSVAFSEDQPQHF.